This TCR beta chain was sequenced during a study of OX40 agonist ivuxolimab in advanced cancers. General study results and limits: Both CD4+ and CD8+ T cell populations in blood had undergone clonal expansion by week 6 at 0.1 to 3.0 mg/kg.

To note about this clone: Its cognate antigen is unknown.

V lost 1 base, J lost 9 bases, and 13 bases lay in between. This CDR3 spans 14 amino acids. Germline loops: CDR1 MDHEN, CDR2 SYDVKM. The assay was immunoSEQ multiplex PCR, and TCRdb's table has in-frame clones only and misses some. The sample lists about 37,000 clones, just under 85% occurring once. The sequenced sample was CD4+ or CD8+ T cells sorted from blood, obtained in a trial of the OX40 agonist ivuxolimab. The chain joins TRBV28 to TRBJ2-1; D is possibly TRBD1 or TRBD2 (6 bases each). The clonotype was recovered from an adult with an advanced solid tumor such as melanoma, head and neck, liver or kidney cancer. CDR3 residues: CASSLSEGVGEQFF. The CDR3 DNA reads as TGTGCCAGCAGTTTATCGGAGGGGGTGGGTGAGCAGTTCTTC.